These 3 T cell receptor beta chains originate from one sample sequenced in a study of PD-1 blockade in classical Hodgkin lymphoma. Measured with immunoSEQ multiplex PCR; TCRdb has only the in-frame clones, and not every one. The sample shows about 50,000 clones, under 80% of them seen only once. The time point is: cycle 4 day 1 (C4D1), after five to seven weeks of nivolumab. Relapse after autologous stem cell transplantation occurred in every patient, and brentuximab vedotin exposure varied. The sample was peripheral blood mononuclear cells (PBMCs), taken before the fourth cycle of nivolumab. The receptors derive from a human donor with classical Hodgkin lymphoma.

The chain employs TRBV6-1 and TRBJ1-6; D remains unclear. Germline lookup yields CDR1 MNHNS and CDR2 SASEGT. The CDR3 is 15 residues long. V lost 8 bases and J 3 bases, leaving 14 bases between the germline ends. This chain's CDR3 is CASQPAVGYNSPLHF. CDR3 DNA sequence: TGTGCCAGCCAGCCCGCCGTGGGCTATAATTCACCCCTCCACTTT.

The chain combines TRBV25-1 with TRBJ1-2; D is unclear. The CDR3 has 14 amino acids. V lost 1 base and J 7 bases, leaving 13 bases between the germline ends. Germline V gene data show CDR1 as MGHDK and CDR2 as SYGVNS. CDR3 loop: CASSESGRSGGYTF. CDR3 DNA sequence: TGTGCCAGCAGTGAATCAGGTCGCTCGGGTGGCTACACCTTC.

V and J are TRBV5-1 and TRBJ2-2; D remains ambiguous. Trimming stripped 0 bases from V and 5 bases from J, with 11 bases between. The CDR3 has 15 residues. CDR1 is SGHRS, CDR2 YFSETQ, per germline. The CDR3 nucleotides are TGCGCCAGCAGCTTGGATCTGGTTAGAACCGGGGAGCTGTTTTTT. Its translation: CASSLDLVRTGELFF.